The subject of this entry is one T cell receptor (beta chain). Its antigen is unknown. Germline CDR1 and CDR2: LNHDA and SQIVND (reference sequence). Trimming removed 8 bases from V and 4 bases from J; junction bases left unmatched: 13. The CDR3 is 15 amino acids. The data stem from a study of T cell responses to AZD1222 COVID-19 vaccine. General study findings and limits: At 160-218 and 743-854, vaccine-associated CD4 TCRs were dominant, and they spanned spike.

Only in-frame clones appear in the TCRdb table, and some are missing; sequencing was by immunoSEQ multiplex PCR. The sample gives fewer than 250,000 clones, approximately 94% of which show up once; about 1% is in the top ten. The V call is TRBV19, the J call TRBJ1-2; 7 nucleotides match TRBD1. The sample was peripheral blood, taken on day 0 of MenACWY control vaccination. The receptor was derived from an adult in good health. Here the CDR3 reads CASLPGQSFFYGYTF. DNA of the CDR3: TGTGCCAGTTTACCGGGACAGTCCTTTTTCTATGGCTACACCTTC.